This TCR beta chain comes out of a study of blood T cell repertoires in COVID-19. Looking at the study overall: Collection of acute and convalescent COVID-19 samples took place in the United States, Italy and Spain. T cells, B-cell-depleted T cells, or PBMCs supplied cDNA or gDNA.

Data came from immunoSEQ multiplex PCR; TCRdb stores just in-frame clones and leaves some out. Of about 370,000 clones listed, more than 80% are singletons. In this sample, this clone turned up a few times. With 5 bases removed from V and 9 bases from J, the gap between germline ends came to 17 bases. This CDR3 is 14 amino acids long. Germline CDR1 reads LNHDA; CDR2 reads SQIVND (reference sequence). The rearrangement joins TRBV19 to TRBJ2-1; possible D gene TRBD2, 6 bases. The material sequenced was peripheral blood. This receptor was obtained from a woman in her twenties or thirties with COVID-19, enrolled during active disease. The CDR3 loop is CASSLWTEEGEQFF. DNA for the CDR3: TGTGCCAGTAGTCTGTGGACGGAGGAGGGTGAGCAGTTCTTC.